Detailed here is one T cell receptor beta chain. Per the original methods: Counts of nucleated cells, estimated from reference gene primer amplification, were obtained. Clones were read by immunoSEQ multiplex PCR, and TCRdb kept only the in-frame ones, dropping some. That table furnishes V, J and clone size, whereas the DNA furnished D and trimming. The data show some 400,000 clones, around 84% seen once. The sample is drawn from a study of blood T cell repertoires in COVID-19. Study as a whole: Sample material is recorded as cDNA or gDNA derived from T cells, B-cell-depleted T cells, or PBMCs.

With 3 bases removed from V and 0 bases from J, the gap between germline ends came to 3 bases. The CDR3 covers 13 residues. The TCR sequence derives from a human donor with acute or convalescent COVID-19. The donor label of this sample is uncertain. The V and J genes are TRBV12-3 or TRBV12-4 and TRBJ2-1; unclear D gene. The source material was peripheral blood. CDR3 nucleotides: TGTGCCAGCAGTTTCAGCTCCTACAATGAGCAGTTCTTC. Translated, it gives CASSFSSYNEQFF.